The entry that follows covers one T cell receptor beta chain sequence. The record originates from a study of blood T cells in healthy people across ages. The CDR3 is 15 amino acids. Trimming removed 3 bases from V and 1 base from J, with 15 bases in between. The germline V gene has CDR1 SQVTM and CDR2 ANQGSEA. A second about 6 to 12 cycle PCR used barcoded and J-beta primers. Each of the cDNA molecules was tagged by a template-switch adaptor with 12 random nucleotides. TCRdb independently ran MiXCR on the 5' RACE reads; one entry per CDR3 protein. The table lists around 1.5 million distinct CDR3 sequences, roughly 32% of them singletons, with around 10% in the top ten.

Sequencing was carried out using blood. V and J are TRBV29-1 and TRBJ1-2; D unclear. This sequence was found in a woman in her twenties or thirties in good health. The CDR3 bases are TGCAGCGTTGAGGAAAGAGGCAAACATAACTATGGCTACACCTTC. Encoded protein: CSVEERGKHNYGYTF.